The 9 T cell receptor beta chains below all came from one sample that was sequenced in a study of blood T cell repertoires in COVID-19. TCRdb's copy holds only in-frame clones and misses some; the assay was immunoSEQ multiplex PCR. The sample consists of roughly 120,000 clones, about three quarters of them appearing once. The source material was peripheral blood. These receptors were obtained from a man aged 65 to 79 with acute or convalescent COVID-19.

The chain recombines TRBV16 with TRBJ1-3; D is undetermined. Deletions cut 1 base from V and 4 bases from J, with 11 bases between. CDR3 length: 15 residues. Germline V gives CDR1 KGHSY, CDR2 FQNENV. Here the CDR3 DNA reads TGTGCCAGCAGCCAATTCGCCACGGGGGGAAACACCATATATTTT. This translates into CASSQFATGGNTIYF.

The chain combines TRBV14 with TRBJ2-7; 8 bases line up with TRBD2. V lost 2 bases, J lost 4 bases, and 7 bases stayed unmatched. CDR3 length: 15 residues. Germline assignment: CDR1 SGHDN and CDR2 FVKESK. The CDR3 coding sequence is TGTGCCAGCAGCCAACTGAGCGGGAGAGGATACGAGCAGTACTTC. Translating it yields CASSQLSGRGYEQYF.

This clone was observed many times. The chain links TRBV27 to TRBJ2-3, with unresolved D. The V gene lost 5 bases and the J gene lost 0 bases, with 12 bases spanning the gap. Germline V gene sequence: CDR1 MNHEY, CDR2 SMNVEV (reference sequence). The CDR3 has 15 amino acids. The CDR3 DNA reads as TGTGCCAGCAGTCATCAGGTACCTAGCACAGATACGCAGTATTTT. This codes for CASSHQVPSTDTQYF.

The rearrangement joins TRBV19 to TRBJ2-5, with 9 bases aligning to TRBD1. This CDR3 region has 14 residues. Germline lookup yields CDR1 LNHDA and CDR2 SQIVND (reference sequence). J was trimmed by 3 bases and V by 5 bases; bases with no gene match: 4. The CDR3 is CASSLQGAKETQYF. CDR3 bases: TGTGCCAGTAGTCTACAGGGGGCCAAAGAGACCCAGTACTTC.

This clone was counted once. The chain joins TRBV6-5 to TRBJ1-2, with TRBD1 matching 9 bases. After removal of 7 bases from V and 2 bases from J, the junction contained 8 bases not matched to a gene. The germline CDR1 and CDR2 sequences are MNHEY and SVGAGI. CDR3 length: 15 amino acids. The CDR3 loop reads CASTARGQGNYGYTF. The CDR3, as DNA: TGTGCCAGCACTGCGCGTGGACAGGGGAACTATGGCTACACCTTC.

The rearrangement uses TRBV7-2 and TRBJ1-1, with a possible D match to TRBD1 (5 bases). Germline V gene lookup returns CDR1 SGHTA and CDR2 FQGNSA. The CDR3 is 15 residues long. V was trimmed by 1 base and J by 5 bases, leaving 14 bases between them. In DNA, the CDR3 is TGTGCCAGCAGCTTAGTAGGCCAGGGTACTACTGAAGCTTTCTTT. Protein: CASSLVGQGTTEAFF.

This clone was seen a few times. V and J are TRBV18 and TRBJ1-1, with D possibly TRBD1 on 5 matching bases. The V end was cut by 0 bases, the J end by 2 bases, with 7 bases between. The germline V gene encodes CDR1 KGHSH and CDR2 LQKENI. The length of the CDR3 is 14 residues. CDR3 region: CASSPPGVNTEAFF. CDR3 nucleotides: TGTGCCAGCTCACCACCAGGGGTTAACACTGAAGCTTTCTTT.

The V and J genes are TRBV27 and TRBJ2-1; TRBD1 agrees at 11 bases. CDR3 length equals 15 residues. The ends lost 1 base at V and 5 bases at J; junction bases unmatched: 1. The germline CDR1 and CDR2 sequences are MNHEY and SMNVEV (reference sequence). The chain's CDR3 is CASSLWDRGDNEQFF. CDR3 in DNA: TGTGCCAGCAGTTTATGGGACAGGGGGGACAATGAGCAGTTCTTC.

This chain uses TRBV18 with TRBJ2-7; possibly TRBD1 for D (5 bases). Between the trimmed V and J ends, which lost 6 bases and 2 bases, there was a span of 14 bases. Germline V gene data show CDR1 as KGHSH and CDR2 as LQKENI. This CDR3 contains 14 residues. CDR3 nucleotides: TGTGCCAGCTCCAGGGCGGCAAAAACCTACGAGCAGTACTTC. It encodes CASSRAAKTYEQYF.